A single sample gave rise to the 27 T cell receptor beta chains below, sequenced in a study of blood T cell repertoires in COVID-19. The protocol was immunoSEQ multiplex PCR, while the TCRdb copy is restricted to in-frame clones and leaves out a portion. The sample shows tens of thousands of clones, 75% to 90% of them seen only once. The material sequenced was peripheral blood. These receptors were collected from a human donor with active COVID-19. The donor label of this sample is uncertain.

The chain joins TRBV5-1 to TRBJ2-7; 9 nucleotides line up with TRBD1. Germline V gene lookup returns CDR1 SGHRS and CDR2 YFSETQ. This CDR3 region has 14 residues. J lost 6 bases, V lost 4 bases, and 8 bases had no gene match. The DNA of the CDR3 is TGCGCCAGCAGCCCCGGACAGGGGTTTCCCGAGCAGTACTTC. Its translation: CASSPGQGFPEQYF.

This chain connects TRBV25-1 to TRBJ1-1, with a possible D match to TRBD1 (5 bases). Per germline, CDR1 MGHDK and CDR2 SYGVNS. V lost 3 bases and J lost 3, with 14 bases in between. CDR3 length equals 15 residues. In DNA form, the CDR3 reads TGTGCCAGCAGTGAGTCTGGGGGGTGGGACACTGAAGCTTTCTTT. As protein: CASSESGGWDTEAFF.

The table lists this clone with a few counts. The chain carries TRBV4-3 and TRBJ2-7, with 8 bases aligning to TRBD1. V dropped 2 bases and J dropped 6; count of bases not matched to a gene: 3. The CDR3 runs 13 residues. Per the germline V gene, CDR1 is LGHNA and CDR2 is YSLEER. CDR3 in amino acids: CASSQYDRGEQYF. The CDR3 coding sequence is TGCGCCAGCAGCCAATATGACAGGGGCGAGCAGTACTTC.

This clone was detected once. The chain carries TRBV7-3 and TRBJ2-3; 7 nucleotides match TRBD2. The CDR3 runs 14 residues. Germline CDR1 is SGHTA and CDR2 is FQGTGA. The J segment lost 4 bases and the V segment lost 5 bases, leaving 6 bases of the junction unmatched. CDR3 amino acids: CASSTGTSADTQYF. Here the CDR3 DNA reads TGTGCCAGCAGCACCGGAACTAGCGCAGATACGCAGTATTTT. Full variable domain (missing parts from reference TRBV7-3 and TRBJ2-3): GAGVSQTPSNKVTEKGKYVELRCDPISGHTALYWYRQSLGQGPEFLIYFQGTGAADDSGLPNDRFFAVRPEGSVSTLKIQRTERGDSAVYLCASSTGTSADTQYFGPGTRLTVL.

A few counts support this clone. The chain recombines TRBV5-1 with TRBJ1-3, with D perhaps TRBD1 (6 bases). Trimming cost V 0 bases and J 3 bases, with 10 bases left between them. The CDR3 contains 15 residues. Germline V gene lookup returns CDR1 SGHRS and CDR2 YFSETQ. The DNA for the CDR3 is TGCGCCAGCAGCTTGGGAGCAGGGGTTGGAAACACCATATATTTT. It is translated as CASSLGAGVGNTIYF.

The rearrangement uses TRBV6-5 and TRBJ1-2, with D tentatively TRBD1 (6 bases). CDR1 MNHEY and CDR2 SVGAGI come from the germline V gene. Trimming stripped 0 bases from V and 5 bases from J, with 7 bases between. The length of the CDR3 is 13 residues. The CDR3 region has the DNA TGTGCCAGCAGTTACTCGGGACAATATGGCTACACCTTC. Amino acid sequence: CASSYSGQYGYTF.

This clone was detected once. The chain links TRBV7-2 to TRBJ1-1, with TRBD1 matching 8 bases. V lost 2 bases and J lost 5; bases outside the gene matches: 4. Looked up from germline, CDR1 is SGHTA and CDR2 is FQGNSA. CDR3 length: 14 amino acids. CDR3 DNA: TGTGCCAGCAGCTTACCGACAGGGGCGACTGAAGCTTTCTTT. This translates into CASSLPTGATEAFF. Using reference TRBV7-2 and TRBJ1-1 for the parts outside the CDR3, the full variable domain is GAGVSQSPSNKVTEKGKDVELRCDPISGHTALYWYRQSLGQGLEFLIYFQGNSAPDKSGLPSDRFSAERTGGSVSTLTIQRTQQEDSAVYLCASSLPTGATEAFFGQGTRLTVV.

This clone was detected once. The rearrangement links TRBV3-1 (or the pseudogene TRBV3-2) to TRBJ2-7, with a tentative D call TRBD2 (6 bases). Trimming stripped 5 bases from V and 0 bases from J, with 11 bases between. The CDR3 has 14 residues. In germline, CDR1 is LGHDT, CDR2 YNNKEL (reference sequence). The CDR3 protein is CASSRGTVSYEQYF. The DNA of the CDR3 is TGTGCCAGCAGCAGAGGGACTGTCTCCTACGAGCAGTACTTC.

The chain carries TRBV3-1 (or the pseudogene TRBV3-2) and TRBJ2-1; TRBD2 matches 9 bases. Germline lookup yields CDR1 LGHDT and CDR2 YNNKEL (reference sequence). Trimming at V came to 4 bases and at J to 7 bases, leaving 17 bases not matched to a gene. The CDR3 length is 18 residues. The CDR3 sequence is CASSPFGKGGGAVNEQFF. In DNA form, the CDR3 reads TGTGCCAGCAGCCCGTTTGGCAAGGGCGGGGGGGCCGTTAATGAGCAGTTCTTC.

V gene TRBV6-1 combines with J gene TRBJ1-6; D gene ambiguous. V gave up 2 bases and J gave up 7 bases, with 15 bases separating them. CDR3 length: 16 residues. Germline V gives CDR1 MNHNS, CDR2 SASEGT. CDR3 bases: TGTGCCAGCAGTGAATTAGGCAGCGGAAAGAATTCACCCCTCCACTTT. Its translation is CASSELGSGKNSPLHF.

The chain carries TRBV14 and TRBJ2-5; D gene uncertain. Germline V CDR1 and CDR2: SGHDN, FVKESK. V lost 0 bases to trimming and J lost 2 bases, with 13 bases between them. There are 16 residues in the CDR3. The DNA for the CDR3 is TGTGCCAGCAGCCAAGATATCGGAGCAGATCAAGAGACCCAGTACTTC. Translation gives CASSQDIGADQETQYF.

The CDR3 DNA reads TGTGCCAGCAGTTCACTAGCGGGAGTTGGGAACGAGCAGTACTTC. Its protein is CASSSLAGVGNEQYF. The chain recombines TRBV27 with TRBJ2-7, with 11 bases that match TRBD2. Germline CDR1 is MNHEY and CDR2 is SMNVEV (reference sequence). The CDR3 is 15 residues long. Losses at the gene ends were 4 bases for V and 5 bases for J; bases not matched to a gene: 7.

Concerning this clone itself: Other DNA sequences in this specimen translate into the identical CDR3. The chain recombines TRBV5-1 with TRBJ2-3, with 7 nucleotides matching TRBD2. Germline-derived CDR1 and CDR2 are SGHRS and YFSETQ. The CDR3 consists of 16 residues. V lost 0 bases, J lost 1 base, and 5 bases stayed unmatched. The CDR3 region is CASSLGGLAGTDTQYF. The CDR3 DNA follows: TGCGCCAGCAGCTTGGGAGGGCTAGCGGGCACAGATACGCAGTATTTT.

This chain uses TRBV5-1 with TRBJ2-4; D possibly corresponds to TRBD1 (6 bases). Germline CDR1 is SGHRS and CDR2 is YFSETQ. The V and J ends lost 7 bases and 7 bases respectively, with 12 bases between them. This CDR3 spans 12 amino acids. The CDR3 nucleotides are TGCGCCAGCGAGGGGGAGAGTAACATTCAGTACTTC. Encoded protein: CASEGESNIQYF.

The rearrangement joins TRBV6-2 or TRBV6-3 to TRBJ2-5; D perhaps matches TRBD1 (5 bases). This CDR3 spans 14 amino acids. CDR1 MNHEY and CDR2 SVGEGT come from the germline V gene. Trimming took 2 bases from V and 5 from J, leaving 12 bases between them. CDR3: CASSYLGPQETQYF. CDR3 coding DNA: TGTGCCAGCAGTTACCTGGGGCCGCAGGAGACCCAGTACTTC.

The CDR3 is CASSYDRDRVETQYF. The CDR3 DNA follows: TGTGCCAGCAGTTACGACCGGGACAGGGTGGAGACCCAGTACTTC. This sequence joins TRBV6-5 and TRBJ2-5, with 9 positions matching TRBD1. V was clipped by 2 bases and J by 5 bases; unmatched bases: 6. This CDR3 contains 15 residues. Germline V gene lookup returns CDR1 MNHEY and CDR2 SVGAGI.

The chain couples TRBV12-3 or TRBV12-4 to TRBJ2-7; 9 nucleotides match TRBD2. The J segment lost 4 bases and the V segment lost 5 bases, leaving 3 bases of the junction unmatched. This CDR3 comprises 13 residues. Here the CDR3 reads CASSATSGYEQYF. The CDR3, as DNA: TGTGCCAGCAGTGCGACTAGCGGATACGAGCAGTACTTC.

CDR3 sequence reads: CASSIARANTEAFF. CDR3 sequence (DNA): TGTGCCAGTAGTATAGCCAGGGCAAACACTGAAGCTTTCTTT. This chain links TRBV19 with TRBJ1-1; the D gene is possibly TRBD1 (5 bases). V was trimmed by 1 base and J by 2 bases, leaving 8 bases between them. The CDR3 contains 14 residues. Germline V gene sequence: CDR1 LNHDA, CDR2 SQIVND (reference sequence).

The chain couples TRBV2 to TRBJ2-7; D not certain. CDR1 and CDR2 from the germline V gene are SNHLY and FYNNEI. This CDR3 spans 14 amino acids. Trimming pared 3 bases from V and 2 bases from J, leaving 11 bases between. CDR3 sequence (DNA): TGTGCCAGCAGTGATATGTACAGCCCCTACGAGCAGTACTTC. This translates into CASSDMYSPYEQYF.

The chain uses TRBV9 and TRBJ2-6; 12 bases match TRBD2. The V and J ends lost 4 bases and 2 bases, in that order; junction bases with no gene match: 4. Germline CDR1 is SGDLS and CDR2 is YYNGEE. The CDR3 covers 17 residues. The CDR3 region has the DNA TGTGCCAGCAGCACGAGGACTAGCGGGGCTGGGGCCAACGTCCTGACTTTC. Its translation: CASSTRTSGAGANVLTF.

V is TRBV12-5 and J is TRBJ2-7, with D tentatively TRBD1 (6 bases). This CDR3 has 14 amino acids. CDR1 is LGHNT and CDR2 is FRNRAP in the germline V gene. Trimming stripped 6 bases from V and 3 bases from J, with 15 bases between. CDR3 loop: CASGQNRVGYEQYF. Written as DNA, the CDR3 is TGTGCTAGTGGGCAAAACAGGGTCGGCTACGAGCAGTACTTC. The full variable domain, with the rest looked up from reference TRBV12-5 and TRBJ2-7, is DARVTQTPRHKVTEMGQEVTMRCQPILGHNTVFWYRQTMMQGLELLAYFRNRAPLDDSGMPKDRFSAEMPDATLATLKIQPSEPRDSAVYFCASGQNRVGYEQYFGPGTRLTVT.

The chain has TRBV6-2 or TRBV6-3 and TRBJ2-7; 13 nucleotides align to TRBD2. With V trimmed by 6 bases and J by 2 bases, 7 bases remained unmatched. This CDR3 is built from 16 residues. Germline values: CDR1 MNHEY, CDR2 SVGEGT. The CDR3 region is CASSPRLAGGAYEQYF. The DNA of the CDR3 is TGTGCCAGCAGCCCTCGACTAGCGGGGGGAGCCTACGAGCAGTACTTC.

V usage is TRBV5-1 and J usage is TRBJ2-3; tentative D call: TRBD2 (5 bases). V lost 1 base and J 0 bases, leaving 15 bases between the germline ends. Per germline, CDR1 SGHRS and CDR2 YFSETQ. The CDR3 is made up of 17 amino acids. The DNA of the CDR3 is TGCGCCAGCAGCTTGCTTCCCGGGGAGAGGAGCACAGATACGCAGTATTTT. It yields the protein CASSLLPGERSTDTQYF. The full variable domain, rest sourced from reference TRBV5-1 and TRBJ2-3, is KAGVTQTPRYLIKTRGQQVTLSCSPISGHRSVSWYQQTPGQGLQFLFEYFSETQRNKGNFPGRFSGRQFSNSRSEMNVSTLELGDSALYLCASSLLPGERSTDTQYFGPGTRLTVL.

The chain carries TRBV5-6 and TRBJ1-3; the D is unclear. The CDR3 runs to 14 residues. With 5 bases removed from V and 4 bases from J, the gap between germline ends came to 13 bases. The V gene's germline CDR1 is SGHDT and CDR2 YYEEEE. The CDR3 reads CASSLLSSGNTIYF. CDR3 coding DNA: TGTGCCAGCAGTCTTCTAAGTTCGGGAAACACCATATATTTT.

The chain recombines TRBV4-1 with TRBJ2-3; a weak D match, TRBD2 (6 bases). CDR1 is MGHRA, CDR2 YSYEKL, per germline. With 4 bases removed from V and 2 bases from J, the gap between germline ends came to 19 bases. The CDR3 loop spans 17 amino acids. This CDR3 reads CASSPFLLAGYTDTQYF. The CDR3 DNA follows: TGCGCCAGCAGCCCTTTCTTACTCGCGGGGTACACAGATACGCAGTATTTT.

The V and J genes are TRBV6-6 and TRBJ1-3, with D possibly being TRBD1 (5 bases). Germline V gene lookup returns CDR1 MNHNY and CDR2 SVGAGI (reference sequence). This CDR3 has 17 amino acids. V was pared by 5 bases and J by 2 bases, with 19 bases between. This chain's CDR3 is CASSRGPGWGTGNTIYF. The CDR3 bases are TGTGCCAGCAGTCGGGGTCCGGGCTGGGGCACTGGAAACACCATATATTTT.

The V call is TRBV5-6, the J call TRBJ2-3, with 14 nucleotides matching TRBD2. CDR3 length: 16 amino acids. Germline CDR1 SGHDT, CDR2 YYEEEE. With V trimmed by 0 bases and J by 9 bases, 6 bases remained unmatched. CDR3 sequence: CASSLEGLAGGRTQYF. Here the CDR3 DNA reads TGTGCCAGCAGCTTGGAAGGACTAGCGGGAGGACGGACGCAGTATTTT.